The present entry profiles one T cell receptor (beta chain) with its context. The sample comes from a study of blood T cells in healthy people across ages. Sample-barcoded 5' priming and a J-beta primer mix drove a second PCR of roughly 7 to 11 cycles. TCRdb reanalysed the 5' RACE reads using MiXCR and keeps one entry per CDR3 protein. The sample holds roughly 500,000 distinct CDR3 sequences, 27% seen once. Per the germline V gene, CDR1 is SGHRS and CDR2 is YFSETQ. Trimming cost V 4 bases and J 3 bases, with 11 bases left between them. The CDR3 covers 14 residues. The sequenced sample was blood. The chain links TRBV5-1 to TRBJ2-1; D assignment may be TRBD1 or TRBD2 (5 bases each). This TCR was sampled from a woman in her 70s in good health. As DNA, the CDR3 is TGCGCCAGCAGCAGGGACGGACTCTACAATGAGCAGTTCTTC. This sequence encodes CASSRDGLYNEQFF.